A selection of T cell receptor beta chains follows, all from one sample in a study of T cell responses to AZD1222 COVID-19 vaccine. Method: immunoSEQ multiplex PCR; TCRdb's copy keeps in-frame clones and lacks some. In the table there are about 260,000 clones, about 92% of which are singletons. Sample: peripheral blood, taken on day 0 of AZD1222 vaccination. These receptor sequences come from an adult in good health. Each CDR3 is given with its conserved first and last residue. The order of the fields is D gene, V gene, clone size, J gene, CDR3 DNA, CDR3 protein. D genes are given only for firm matches. A row's size may be missing; if present it is once, few, many or a size class.

D: .; V: TRBV19; size: .; J: TRBJ2-5; DNA: TGTGCCAGTAGTATTCAGGGTACAGAGACCCAGTACTTC; CDR3: CASSIQGTETQYF
D: TRBD2; V: TRBV2; size: .; J: TRBJ2-1; DNA: TGTGCCAGCAGTAGGACTAGCGGCGCCTACAATGAGCAGTTCTTC; CDR3: CASSRTSGAYNEQFF
D: .; V: TRBV28; size: once; J: TRBJ1-1; DNA: TGTGCCAGCAGTCCCCCGGTGAACACTGAAGCTTTCTTT; CDR3: CASSPPVNTEAFF
D: TRBD2; V: TRBV18; size: .; J: TRBJ2-7; DNA: TGTGCCAGCTCACCGACTAGCGGAACCTACGAGCAGTACTTC; CDR3: CASSPTSGTYEQYF
D: TRBD1; V: TRBV2; size: .; J: TRBJ2-1; DNA: TGTGCCAGCAGCGCTCGGACAGGGGGCGCATACAATGAGCAGTTCTTC; CDR3: CASSARTGGAYNEQFF
D: .; V: TRBV7-8; size: .; J: TRBJ1-1; DNA: TGTGCCAGCAGCTGGGACGACAACACTGAAGCTTTCTTT; CDR3: CASSWDDNTEAFF
D: .; V: TRBV28; size: .; J: TRBJ2-7; DNA: TGTGCCAGCAGTTTAGGGGGTAGATATCACGAGCAGTACTTC; CDR3: CASSLGGRYHEQYF
D: .; V: TRBV28; size: .; J: TRBJ1-6; DNA: TGTGCCAGCATCCCCCAACCCGGGACCCTATCACCCCTCCACTTT; CDR3: CASIPQPGTLSPLHF
D: TRBD2; V: TRBV3-1/TRBV3-2; size: few; J: TRBJ2-7; DNA: TGTGCCAGCAGCCCACTAGCGGGCGAGCAGTACTTC; CDR3: CASSPLAGEQYF
D: .; V: TRBV9; size: once; J: TRBJ1-1; DNA: TGTGCCAGCAGCGTAGCTCCGAACACTGAAGCTTTCTTT; CDR3: CASSVAPNTEAFF
D: TRBD1; V: TRBV27; size: .; J: TRBJ2-1; DNA: TGTGCCAGCAGTTCGCCCCTCCGGGACAGTTACAATGAGCAGTTCTTC; CDR3: CASSSPLRDSYNEQFF
D: TRBD1; V: TRBV6-5; size: .; J: TRBJ1-6; DNA: TGTGCCAGCAGTTACTCGGACAGGTTCGGTTCACCCCTCCACTTT; CDR3: CASSYSDRFGSPLHF
D: .; V: TRBV19; size: .; J: TRBJ1-5; DNA: TGTGCCAGTAGTATCTTATGGGGGCAGGCTGAGCCCCAGCATTTT; CDR3: CASSILWGQAEPQHF
D: .; V: TRBV3-1/TRBV3-2; size: .; J: TRBJ1-4; DNA: TGTGCCAGCAGCCAAGAGGCAGGGACTAATGAAAAACTGTTTTTT; CDR3: CASSQEAGTNEKLFF
D: TRBD2; V: TRBV3-1/TRBV3-2; size: .; J: TRBJ2-1; DNA: TGTGCCAGCAGCCAAGGGGGACTAGCGCTGCTCAATGAGCAGTTCTTC; CDR3: CASSQGGLALLNEQFF
D: TRBD1; V: TRBV28; size: .; J: TRBJ1-2; DNA: TGTGCCAGCAGCCGGGACAGTGCCTATGGCTACACCTTC; CDR3: CASSRDSAYGYTF
D: .; V: TRBV9; size: .; J: TRBJ1-1; DNA: TGTGCCAGCAGCGTAGGGACTGTGAACACTGAAGCTTTCTTT; CDR3: CASSVGTVNTEAFF
D: TRBD1; V: TRBV15; size: .; J: TRBJ1-1; DNA: TGTGCCACCAAGCAGAGGGGGGACAGGAACACTGAAGCTTTCTTT; CDR3: CATKQRGDRNTEAFF
D: .; V: TRBV15; size: .; J: TRBJ2-4; DNA: TGTGCCACCAGCTCCGCAAGGTGGGGAAACATTCAGTACTTC; CDR3: CATSSARWGNIQYF
D: .; V: TRBV29-1; size: .; J: TRBJ1-2; DNA: TGCAGCGTGGATAGGGACGGAGAATATACCTTC; CDR3: CSVDRDGEYTF
D: .; V: TRBV9; size: .; J: TRBJ1-5; DNA: TGTGCCAGCAGCCCCCCGGGTAGCAATCAGCCCCAGCATTTT; CDR3: CASSPPGSNQPQHF
D: .; V: TRBV6-4; size: .; J: TRBJ1-1; DNA: TGTGCCAGCAGCCTGGACAGGAACACTGAAGCTTTCTTT; CDR3: CASSLDRNTEAFF
D: TRBD2; V: TRBV2; size: .; J: TRBJ2-3; DNA: TGTGCCAGCTCTCTGCGGGGGACAGATACGCAGTATTTT; CDR3: CASSLRGTDTQYF
D: TRBD1; V: TRBV28; size: once; J: TRBJ1-1; DNA: TGTGCCAGCAGTTTAGTAGGACAGGGGGTTGAAGCTTTCTTT; CDR3: CASSLVGQGVEAFF